This TCR beta chain is from a study of identical twins. The CDR3 spans 14 residues. Looked up from germline, CDR1 is SGDLS and CDR2 is YYNGEE. V was cut by 0 bases and J by 1 base, with 7 bases left in between. TCRdb called the 5' RACE reads again in MiXCR, with one record for every CDR3 protein. The table records 400,000 to 550,000 distinct CDR3 sequences, 13% to 15% of them present only once. These data are also associated with another study on yellow fever vaccine responses in identical twins.

The rearrangement joins TRBV9 to TRBJ2-5, with unresolved D. The receptor was derived from a young woman in good health. The specimen was CD4+ T cells sorted from blood. The chain's CDR3 is CASSVGKGQETQYF. As DNA, the CDR3 is TGTGCCAGCAGCGTAGGAAAGGGCCAAGAGACCCAGTACTTC.